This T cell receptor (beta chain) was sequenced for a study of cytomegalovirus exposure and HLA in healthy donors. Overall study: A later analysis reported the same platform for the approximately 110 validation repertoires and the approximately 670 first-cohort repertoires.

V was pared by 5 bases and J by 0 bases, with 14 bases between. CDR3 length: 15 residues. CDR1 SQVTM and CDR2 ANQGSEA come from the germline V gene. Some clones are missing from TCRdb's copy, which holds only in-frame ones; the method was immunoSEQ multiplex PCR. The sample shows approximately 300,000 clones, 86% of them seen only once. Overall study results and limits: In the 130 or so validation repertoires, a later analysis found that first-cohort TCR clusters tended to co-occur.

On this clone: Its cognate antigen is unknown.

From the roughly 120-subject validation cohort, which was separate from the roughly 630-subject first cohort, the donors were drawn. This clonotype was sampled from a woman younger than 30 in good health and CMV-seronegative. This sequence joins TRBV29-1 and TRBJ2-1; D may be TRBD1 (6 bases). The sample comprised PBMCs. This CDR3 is CSVTGFRSSYNEQFF. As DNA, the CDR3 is TGCAGCGTTACAGGGTTCAGGAGCTCCTACAATGAGCAGTTCTTC.